One and the same sample provided the 14 T cell receptor beta chains below, sequenced in a study of blood T cell repertoires in COVID-19. TCRdb's copy holds only in-frame clones and misses some; the assay was immunoSEQ multiplex PCR. The repertoire holds hundreds of thousands of clones, with approximately 89% as singletons. Specimen: peripheral blood. These receptors all come from a woman in her seventies with COVID-19, enrolled during active disease.

The chain combines TRBV10-3 with TRBJ1-1; a possible D gene is TRBD1 (6 bases). The germline V gene encodes CDR1 ENHRY and CDR2 SYGVKD. This CDR3 spans 13 amino acids. Between the trimmed V and J ends, which lost 10 bases and 1 base, there was a span of 13 bases. The CDR3 nucleotides are TGTGCCAGTCTACAGGGAGCGAACACTGAAGCTTTCTTT. Translation gives CASLQGANTEAFF.

The rearrangement joins TRBV28 to TRBJ1-5, with 9 bases lining up with TRBD1. The CDR3 sequence is 15 residues long. J lost 6 bases, V lost 6 bases, and 9 bases had no gene match. Per the germline V gene, CDR1 is MDHEN and CDR2 is SYDVKM. CDR3 in DNA: TGTGCCAGCAGCTCACCCACAGGGGGCGGTCAGCCCCAGCATTTT. Protein: CASSSPTGGGQPQHF.

V gene TRBV3-1 (or the pseudogene TRBV3-2) combines with J gene TRBJ2-3, with TRBD1 matching over 9 bases. CDR1 is LGHDT and CDR2 is YNNKEL in the germline V gene (reference sequence). The CDR3 has 16 residues. J was trimmed by 0 bases and V by 2 bases; bases with no gene match: 3. The CDR3 here is CASSQNRGLSTDTQYF. CDR3 in DNA: TGTGCCAGCAGCCAAAACAGGGGGCTAAGCACAGATACGCAGTATTTT.

This clone occurred once. The rearrangement links TRBV14 to TRBJ2-7; 9 bases are shared with TRBD1. CDR3 size: 15 residues. Germline CDR1 reads SGHDN; CDR2 reads FVKESK. V lost 4 bases, J lost 5 bases, and 9 bases stayed unmatched. The DNA for the CDR3 is TGTGCCAGCAGCCTGATCACAGGGGGCGCCGACGAGCAGTACTTC. Translation gives CASSLITGGADEQYF.

In DNA, the CDR3 is TGTGCCAGCAGTGAAGGAGTTCACTATGGCTACACCTTC. This encodes CASSEGVHYGYTF. This chain connects TRBV2 to TRBJ1-2; D call uncertain. Germline CDR1 SNHLY, CDR2 FYNNEI. The V gene lost 1 base and the J gene lost 3 bases, with 6 bases spanning the gap. This CDR3 spans 13 amino acids.

This clone was seen a single time. The rearrangement joins TRBV4-1 to TRBJ2-7; 13 bases are a match to TRBD2. The V and J ends lost 2 bases and 4 bases, in that order; junction bases with no gene match: 5. Germline-derived CDR1 and CDR2 are MGHRA and YSYEKL. This CDR3 is built from 16 residues. The chain's CDR3 is CASSQSGTSGIYEQYF. The CDR3 nucleotides are TGCGCCAGCAGCCAATCCGGGACTAGCGGGATATACGAGCAGTACTTC.

This chain links TRBV7-9 with TRBJ2-1; D possibly corresponds to TRBD1 (6 bases). Germline CDR1 SEHNR, CDR2 FQNEAQ (reference sequence). The CDR3 contains 17 residues. V dropped 5 bases and J dropped 2 bases, with 19 bases sitting between them. The CDR3 region is CASSPLRWTDTYNEQFF. The CDR3 coding sequence is TGTGCCAGCAGCCCTCTTAGGTGGACAGATACCTACAATGAGCAGTTCTTC.

The J gene is TRBJ2-7, the V gene TRBV2; 9 nucleotides line up with TRBD1. After removal of 5 bases from V and 6 bases from J, the junction contained 11 bases not matched to a gene. Germline-derived CDR1 and CDR2 are SNHLY and FYNNEI. The CDR3 sequence is 15 residues long. The CDR3 loop reads CASSKLSGTGSEQYF. CDR3 bases: TGTGCCAGCAGTAAACTCTCCGGGACAGGGTCCGAGCAGTACTTC.

The gene calls are TRBV7-9 and TRBJ2-1, with 8 bases aligning to TRBD2. The V gene's germline CDR1 is SEHNR and CDR2 FQNEAQ (reference sequence). Germline trimming cut 3 bases from V and 2 bases from J; bases unmatched to any gene: 3. The CDR3 is made up of 15 amino acids. CDR3 residues: CASSFETSAYNEQFF. The CDR3 nucleotides read TGTGCCAGCAGCTTCGAGACTAGCGCCTACAATGAGCAGTTCTTC.

J is TRBJ2-7 and V is TRBV30, with 7 bases matching TRBD1. The CDR3 runs 13 residues. Trimming at V came to 3 bases and at J to 2 bases, leaving 4 bases not matched to a gene. Germline values: CDR1 GTSNPN, CDR2 SVGIG (reference sequence). CDR3 in DNA: TGTGCCTGGAGGCCGGGACAGACCTACGAGCAGTACTTC. Translated: CAWRPGQTYEQYF. Using reference TRBV30 and TRBJ2-7 for the parts outside the CDR3, the full variable domain is SQTIHQWPATLVQPVGSPLSLECTVEGTSNPNLYWYRQAAGRGLQLLFYSVGIGQISSEVPQNLSASRPQDRQFILSSKKLLLSDSGFYLCAWRPGQTYEQYFGPGTRLTVT.

The V gene is TRBV10-3, the J gene TRBJ2-1, with D hard to call. V was pared by 4 bases and J by 8 bases, with 15 bases between. This CDR3 region has 14 residues. Per the germline V gene, CDR1 is ENHRY and CDR2 is SYGVKD. CDR3 in DNA: TGTGCCATCAGTGGGTCACTTCGAGGCGATGAGCAGTTCTTC. Translated: CAISGSLRGDEQFF.

The gene calls are TRBV2 and TRBJ2-2; possibly TRBD1 for D (6 bases). The CDR3 has 13 residues. Trimming removed 7 bases from V and 1 base from J, with 7 bases in between. Germline V gene data show CDR1 as SNHLY and CDR2 as FYNNEI. The CDR3, as DNA: TGTGCCAGCACGGGACAGAACACCGGGGAGCTGTTTTTT. It translates to CASTGQNTGELFF.

The chain recombines TRBV2 with TRBJ2-1; 10 positions agree with TRBD2. This CDR3 is 15 amino acids long. Germline V gives CDR1 SNHLY, CDR2 FYNNEI. J gave up 5 bases and V 6 bases, and 7 bases lay outside the gene matches. CDR3 sequence: CASRDSGRMNNEQFF. As DNA, the CDR3 is TGTGCCAGCAGAGATAGCGGGAGGATGAACAATGAGCAGTTCTTC.

The chain has TRBV5-4 and TRBJ1-1; D is perhaps TRBD1 (5 bases). The ends were cut back, 5 bases at V and 0 bases at J, with 14 bases in the middle. The CDR3 runs 15 residues. The V gene's germline CDR1 is SGHNT and CDR2 YYREEE (reference sequence). This CDR3 is CASRKDPGVNTEAFF. In DNA form, the CDR3 reads TGTGCCAGCAGAAAGGACCCGGGGGTGAACACTGAAGCTTTCTTT.